This entry describes one T cell receptor beta chain. This specimen belongs to a study of blood T cell repertoires in COVID-19. About the research overall: Whether acute or convalescent, the COVID-19 samples came from the United States, Italy and Spain. Sources were T cells, B-cell-depleted T cells, or PBMCs; the material itself was cDNA or gDNA.

The junction had 5 bases not matched to a gene; V was cut back by 1 base and J by 4 bases. This CDR3 has 15 amino acids. Germline V gives CDR1 LGHDT, CDR2 YNNKEL (reference sequence). In the original analysis: Nucleated cell counts were estimated from reference gene primer amplification. Libraries were prepared by immunoSEQ multiplex PCR; TCRdb keeps only in-frame clonotypes and omits some of them. The V and J calls and clone size are taken from that table; D and trimming were inferred from the DNA. The data hold 85,000 to 100,000 clones, with about two thirds observed a single time. This chain joins TRBV3-1 (or the pseudogene TRBV3-2) and TRBJ1-2; 8 bases line up with TRBD1. The origin of this receptor is a woman aged 60-75 years in a cohort sampled during active or convalescent COVID-19. What was sequenced was peripheral blood. The CDR3 DNA follows: TGTGCCAGCAGCCAAGTACCAGGGGGCCCCTATGGCTACACCTTC. Amino acid sequence: CASSQVPGGPYGYTF.